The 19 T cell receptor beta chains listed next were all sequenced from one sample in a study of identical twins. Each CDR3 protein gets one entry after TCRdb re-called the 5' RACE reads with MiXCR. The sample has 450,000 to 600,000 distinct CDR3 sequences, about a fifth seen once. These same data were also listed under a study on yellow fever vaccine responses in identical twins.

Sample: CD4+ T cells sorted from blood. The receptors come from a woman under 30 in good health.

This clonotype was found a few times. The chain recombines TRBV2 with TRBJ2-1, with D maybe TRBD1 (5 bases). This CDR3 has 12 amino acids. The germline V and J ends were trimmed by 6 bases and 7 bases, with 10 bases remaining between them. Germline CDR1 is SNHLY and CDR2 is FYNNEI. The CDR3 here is CASRAQGNEQFF. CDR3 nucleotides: TGTGCCAGCAGGGCTCAGGGAAATGAGCAGTTCTTC.

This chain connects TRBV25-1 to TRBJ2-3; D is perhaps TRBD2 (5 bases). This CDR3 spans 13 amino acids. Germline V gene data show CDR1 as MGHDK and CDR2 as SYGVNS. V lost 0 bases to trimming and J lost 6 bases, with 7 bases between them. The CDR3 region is CASSEYTSDTQYF. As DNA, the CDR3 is TGTGCCAGCAGTGAATATACTAGTGATACGCAGTATTTT.

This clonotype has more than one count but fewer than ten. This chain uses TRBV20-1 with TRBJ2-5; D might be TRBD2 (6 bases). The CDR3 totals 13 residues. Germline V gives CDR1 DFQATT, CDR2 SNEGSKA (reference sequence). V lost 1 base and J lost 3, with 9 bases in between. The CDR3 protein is CSARVTGEETQYF. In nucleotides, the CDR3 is TGCAGTGCTAGAGTTACGGGAGAAGAGACCCAGTACTTC.

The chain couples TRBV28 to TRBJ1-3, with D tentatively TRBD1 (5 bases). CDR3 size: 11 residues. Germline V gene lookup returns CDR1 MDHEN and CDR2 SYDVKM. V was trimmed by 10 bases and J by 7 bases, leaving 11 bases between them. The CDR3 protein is CATAGINTIYF. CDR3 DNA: TGTGCCACAGCAGGGATCAACACCATATATTTT. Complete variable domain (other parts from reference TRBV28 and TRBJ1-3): DVKVTQSSRYLVKRTGEKVFLECVQDMDHENMFWYRQDPGLGLRLIYFSYDVKMKEKGDIPEGYSVSREKKERFSLILESASTNQTSMYLCATAGINTIYFGEGSWLTVV.

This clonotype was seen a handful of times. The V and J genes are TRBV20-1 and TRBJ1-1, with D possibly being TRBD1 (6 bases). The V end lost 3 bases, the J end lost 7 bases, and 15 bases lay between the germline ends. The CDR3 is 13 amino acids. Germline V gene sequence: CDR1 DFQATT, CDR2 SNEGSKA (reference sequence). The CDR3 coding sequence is TGCAGTGCTAGGGGCCCAACAGGGTTTGAAGCTTTCTTT. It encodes CSARGPTGFEAFF.

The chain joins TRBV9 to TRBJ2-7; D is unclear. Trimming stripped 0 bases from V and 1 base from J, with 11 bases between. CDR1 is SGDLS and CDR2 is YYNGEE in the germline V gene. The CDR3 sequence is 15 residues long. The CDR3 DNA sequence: TGTGCCAGCAGCGTAGGGCCTGACGGTTCCTACGAGCAGTACGTC. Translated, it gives CASSVGPDGSYEQYV.

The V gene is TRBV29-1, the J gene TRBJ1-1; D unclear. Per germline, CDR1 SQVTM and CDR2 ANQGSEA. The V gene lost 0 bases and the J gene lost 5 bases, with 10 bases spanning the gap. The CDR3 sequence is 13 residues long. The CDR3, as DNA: TGCAGCGTTGAAGAGATCCAATGGACTGAAGCTTTCTTT. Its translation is CSVEEIQWTEAFF.

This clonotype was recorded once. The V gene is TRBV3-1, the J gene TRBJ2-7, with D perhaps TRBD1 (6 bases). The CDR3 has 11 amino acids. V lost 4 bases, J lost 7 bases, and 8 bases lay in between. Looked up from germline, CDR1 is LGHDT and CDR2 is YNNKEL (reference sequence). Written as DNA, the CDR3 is TGTGCCAGCAGCCCAGGACAGGAGCAGTACTTC. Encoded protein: CASSPGQEQYF.

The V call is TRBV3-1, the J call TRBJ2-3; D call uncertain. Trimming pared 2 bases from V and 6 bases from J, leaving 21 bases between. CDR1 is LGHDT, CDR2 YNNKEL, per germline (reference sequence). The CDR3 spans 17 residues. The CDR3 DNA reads TGTGCCAGCAGCCAATATTTCCCCACTGCCCCTGTGGATACGCAGTATTTT. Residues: CASSQYFPTAPVDTQYF.

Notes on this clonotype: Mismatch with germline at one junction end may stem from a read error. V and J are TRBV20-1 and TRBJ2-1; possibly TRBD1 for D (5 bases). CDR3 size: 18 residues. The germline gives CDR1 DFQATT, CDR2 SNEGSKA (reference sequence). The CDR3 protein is CCARDGARFVRSYNEQFF. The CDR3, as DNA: TGCTGTGCTAGAGATGGGGCAAGATTCGTTAGGTCCTACAATGAGCAGTTCTTC.

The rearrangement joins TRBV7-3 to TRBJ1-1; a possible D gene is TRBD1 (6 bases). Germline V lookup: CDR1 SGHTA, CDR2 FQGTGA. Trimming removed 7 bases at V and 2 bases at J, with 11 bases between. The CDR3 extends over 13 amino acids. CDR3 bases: TGTGCCAGCACCGTGGACAGTAACACTGAAGCTTTCTTT. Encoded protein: CASTVDSNTEAFF.

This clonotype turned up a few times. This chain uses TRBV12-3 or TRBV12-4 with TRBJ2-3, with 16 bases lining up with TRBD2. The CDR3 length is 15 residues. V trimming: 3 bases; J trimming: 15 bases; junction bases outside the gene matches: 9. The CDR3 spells CASSLEGLAGGPNYF. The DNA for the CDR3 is TGTGCCAGCAGTTTGGAGGGACTAGCGGGAGGGCCTAATTATTTT.

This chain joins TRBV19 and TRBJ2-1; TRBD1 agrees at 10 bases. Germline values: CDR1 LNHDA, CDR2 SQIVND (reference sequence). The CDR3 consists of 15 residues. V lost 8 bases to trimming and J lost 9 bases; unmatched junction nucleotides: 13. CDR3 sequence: CASRPVGTGVGEQFF. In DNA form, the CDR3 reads TGTGCCAGTCGCCCCGTCGGGACAGGGGTTGGTGAGCAGTTCTTC.

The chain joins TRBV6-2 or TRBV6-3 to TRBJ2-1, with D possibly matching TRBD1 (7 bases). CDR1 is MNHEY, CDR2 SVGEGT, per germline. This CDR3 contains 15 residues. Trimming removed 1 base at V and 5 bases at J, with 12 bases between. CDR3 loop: CASSYWGRGDNEQFF. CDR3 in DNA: TGTGCCAGCAGTTACTGGGGCAGGGGGGACAATGAGCAGTTCTTC.

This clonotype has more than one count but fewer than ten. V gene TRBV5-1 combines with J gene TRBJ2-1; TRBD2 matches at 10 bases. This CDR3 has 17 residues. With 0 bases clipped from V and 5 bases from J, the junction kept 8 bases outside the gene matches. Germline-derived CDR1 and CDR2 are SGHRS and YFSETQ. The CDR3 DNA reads TGCGCCAGCAGCTTGGCCCCCGGGACTAGCGCCAACAATGAGCAGTTCTTC. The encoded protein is CASSLAPGTSANNEQFF.

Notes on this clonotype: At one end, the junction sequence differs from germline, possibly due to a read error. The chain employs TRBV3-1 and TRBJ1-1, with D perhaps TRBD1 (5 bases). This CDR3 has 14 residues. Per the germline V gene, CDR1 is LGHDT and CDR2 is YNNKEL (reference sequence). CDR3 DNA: TGTGCCAGCAGGCAAGGACAACCGAACACTGAAGCTTTCTTT. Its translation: CASRQGQPNTEAFF.

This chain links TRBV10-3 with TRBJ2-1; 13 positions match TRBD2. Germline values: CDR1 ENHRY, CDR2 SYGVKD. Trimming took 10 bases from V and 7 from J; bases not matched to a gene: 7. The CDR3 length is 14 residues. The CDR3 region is CATRTSGSYNEQFF. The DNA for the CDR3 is TGTGCCACTCGGACTAGCGGGAGTTATAATGAGCAGTTCTTC.

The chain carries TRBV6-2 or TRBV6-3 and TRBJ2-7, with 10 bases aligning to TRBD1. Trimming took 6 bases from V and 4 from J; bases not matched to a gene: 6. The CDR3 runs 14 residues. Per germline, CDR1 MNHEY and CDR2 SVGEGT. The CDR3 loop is CASRPPGQGYEQYV. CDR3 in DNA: TGTGCCAGCAGACCCCCGGGACAGGGGTACGAGCAGTACGTC.

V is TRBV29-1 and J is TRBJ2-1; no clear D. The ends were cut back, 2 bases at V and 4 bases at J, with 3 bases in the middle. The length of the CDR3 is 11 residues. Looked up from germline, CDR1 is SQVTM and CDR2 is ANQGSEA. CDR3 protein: CSVENYNEQFF. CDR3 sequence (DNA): TGCAGCGTTGAAAATTACAATGAGCAGTTCTTC.